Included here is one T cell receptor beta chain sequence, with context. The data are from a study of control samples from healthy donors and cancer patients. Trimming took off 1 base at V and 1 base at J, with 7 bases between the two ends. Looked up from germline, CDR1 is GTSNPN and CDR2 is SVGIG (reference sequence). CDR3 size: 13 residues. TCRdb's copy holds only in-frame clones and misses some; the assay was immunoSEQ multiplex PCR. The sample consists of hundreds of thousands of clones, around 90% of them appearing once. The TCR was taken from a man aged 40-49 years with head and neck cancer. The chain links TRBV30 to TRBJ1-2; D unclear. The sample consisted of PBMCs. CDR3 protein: CAWSGQINYGYTF. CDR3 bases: TGTGCCTGGAGTGGTCAGATTAACTATGGCTACACCTTC. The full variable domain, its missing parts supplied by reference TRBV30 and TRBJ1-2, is SQTIHQWPATLVQPVGSPLSLECTVEGTSNPNLYWYRQAAGRGLQLLFYSVGIGQISSEVPQNLSASRPQDRQFILSSKKLLLSDSGFYLCAWSGQINYGYTFGSGTRLTVV.